Following are 31 T cell receptor beta chains from one sample sequenced in a study of T cell responses to AZD1222 COVID-19 vaccine. Data came from immunoSEQ multiplex PCR; TCRdb stores just in-frame clones and leaves some out. The sample consists of 100,000 to 150,000 clones, 85% to 90% of them appearing once. Here the sequenced sample was peripheral blood, taken 28 days after the second AZD1222 dose. The receptors were gathered from an adult who received the AZD1222 COVID-19 vaccine.

The rearrangement joins TRBV11-2 to TRBJ2-4, with D uncertain. CDR3 length: 14 residues. Trimming left V 4 bases short and J 0 bases short, with 7 bases between. CDR1 and CDR2 (germline): SGHAT, FQNNGV. The CDR3 region is CASSSRLAKNIQYF. Here the CDR3 DNA reads TGTGCCAGCAGCTCGAGACTAGCCAAAAACATTCAGTACTTC. The full variable domain, rest sourced from reference TRBV11-2 and TRBJ2-4, is EAGVAQSPRYKIIEKRQSVAFWCNPISGHATLYWYQQILGQGPKLLIQFQNNGVVDDSQLPKDRFSAERLKGVDSTLKIQPAKLEDSAVYLCASSSRLAKNIQYFGAGTRLSVL.

The chain couples TRBV11-2 to TRBJ2-3, with TRBD2 matching 8 bases. Germline V gives CDR1 SGHAT, CDR2 FQNNGV. This CDR3 region has 16 residues. V dropped 5 bases and J dropped 3; count of bases not matched to a gene: 10. The CDR3 bases are TGTGCCAGCAGCGAAATGCCGGGGGGGCGGACAGATACGCAGTATTTT. Translating gives CASSEMPGGRTDTQYF.

This clone was observed once. The genes are TRBV10-3 and TRBJ2-7; 11 bases are a match to TRBD1. CDR1 ENHRY and CDR2 SYGVKD come from the germline V gene. V lost 6 bases and J lost 4; bases outside the gene matches: 5. The CDR3 length is 14 residues. DNA of the CDR3: TGTGCCATCAGATACGGGACAGGGGGATACGAGCAGTACTTC. It encodes CAIRYGTGGYEQYF.

This CDR3 reads CASKMTGNQPQHF. CDR3 sequence (DNA): TGTGCCAGCAAAATGACAGGCAATCAGCCCCAGCATTTT. The chain carries TRBV6-5 and TRBJ1-5; tentative D call: TRBD1 (5 bases). Germline-derived CDR1 and CDR2 are MNHEY and SVGAGI. This CDR3 is 13 amino acids long. Trimming shortened V by 7 bases and J by 2 bases, and 9 bases separated the two germline ends.

This chain joins TRBV5-1 and TRBJ1-3; D is uncertain. The V gene lost 0 bases and the J gene lost 4 bases, with 8 bases spanning the gap. The V gene's germline CDR1 is SGHRS and CDR2 YFSETQ. The CDR3 contains 14 residues. The CDR3 sequence is CASSLGAVGNTIYF. The CDR3 DNA reads TGCGCCAGCAGCTTGGGGGCGGTCGGAAACACCATATATTTT.

This rearrangement joins TRBV14 to TRBJ1-3; 7 bases are a match to TRBD1. V was clipped by 3 bases and J by 0 bases; unmatched bases: 11. Germline values: CDR1 SGHDN, CDR2 FVKESK. The CDR3 consists of 18 residues. CDR3 sequence (DNA): TGTGCCAGCAGCCATCGGGACAGCCGGCCGGGCTCTGGAAACACCATATATTTT. Encoded protein: CASSHRDSRPGSGNTIYF. Supplemented by reference TRBV14 and TRBJ1-3, the full variable domain reads EAGVTQFPSHSVIEKGQTVTLRCDPISGHDNLYWYRRVMGKEIKFLLHFVKESKQDESGMPNNRFLAERTGGTYSTLKVQPAELEDSGVYFCASSHRDSRPGSGNTIYFGEGSWLTVV.

The chain joins TRBV12-3 or TRBV12-4 to TRBJ1-5, with 8 bases fitting TRBD1. The CDR3 has 13 residues. V lost 6 bases, J lost 8 bases, and 6 bases stayed unmatched. The CDR3 DNA follows: TGTGCCAGCAGCCGACAGGGGACGGAGCCCCAGCATTTT. Protein: CASSRQGTEPQHF.

The chain joins TRBV28 to TRBJ1-5; 10 nucleotides agree with TRBD1. With V trimmed by 7 bases and J by 10 bases, 13 bases remained unmatched. The CDR3 runs to 15 residues. Germline CDR1 is MDHEN and CDR2 is SYDVKM. For the CDR3, the DNA is TGTGCCAGCACAACCCGAGGACAGGGGGAGGTTCCCCAGCATTTT. It codes for CASTTRGQGEVPQHF.

This clone was counted a few times. V and J are TRBV11-3 and TRBJ2-7; possible D gene TRBD2, 5 bases. The germline V gene has CDR1 SGHNT and CDR2 YENEEA. The length of the CDR3 is 13 residues. The V gene lost 1 base and the J gene lost 3 bases, with 7 bases spanning the gap. CDR3 loop: CASSLGAGYEQYF. In DNA, the CDR3 is TGTGCCAGCAGCTTAGGGGCGGGCTACGAGCAGTACTTC. Filled out from reference TRBV11-3 and TRBJ2-7, the complete variable domain reads EAGVVQSPRYKIIEKKQPVAFWCNPISGHNTLYWYLQNLGQGPELLIRYENEEAVDDSQLPKDRFSAERLKGVDSTLKIQPAELGDSAVYLCASSLGAGYEQYFGPGTRLTVT.

The V call is TRBV5-1, the J call TRBJ2-5, with unresolved D. V was shortened by 0 bases and J by 1 base, with 16 bases between the two germline ends. The CDR3 extends over 17 amino acids. Per germline, CDR1 SGHRS and CDR2 YFSETQ. CDR3 sequence reads: CASSLGDYWAGQETQYF. The CDR3 bases are TGCGCCAGCAGCTTGGGGGATTATTGGGCTGGCCAAGAGACCCAGTACTTC. Complete variable domain (other parts from reference TRBV5-1 and TRBJ2-5): KAGVTQTPRYLIKTRGQQVTLSCSPISGHRSVSWYQQTPGQGLQFLFEYFSETQRNKGNFPGRFSGRQFSNSRSEMNVSTLELGDSALYLCASSLGDYWAGQETQYFGPGTRLLVL.

This clone has a single count. J is TRBJ2-7 and V is TRBV7-3; D may be TRBD2 (7 bases). Trimming removed 2 bases from V and 0 bases from J, with 14 bases in between. The CDR3 is made up of 16 amino acids. Germline assignment: CDR1 SGHTA and CDR2 FQGTGA. This CDR3 reads CASSLGGDTTSYEQYF. The CDR3 DNA reads as TGTGCCAGCAGCTTAGGGGGGGACACTACCTCCTACGAGCAGTACTTC.

This clone was observed a handful of times. V and J are TRBV28 and TRBJ2-1; D is perhaps TRBD1 or TRBD2 (6 bases each). CDR1 is MDHEN, CDR2 SYDVKM, per germline. The germline V and J ends were trimmed by 7 bases and 10 bases, with 17 bases remaining between them. This CDR3 region has 13 residues. The chain's CDR3 is CASILPGAEEQFF. CDR3 sequence (DNA): TGTGCCAGCATCCTACCGGGGGCGGAGGAGCAGTTCTTC.

The V and J genes are TRBV3-1 (or the pseudogene TRBV3-2) and TRBJ2-5; D remains unclear. Germline V lookup: CDR1 LGHDT, CDR2 YNNKEL (reference sequence). The CDR3 totals 13 residues. V was cut by 1 base and J by 0 bases, with 3 bases left in between. The chain's CDR3 is CASSQGHQETQYF. The CDR3 DNA sequence: TGTGCCAGCAGCCAAGGACACCAAGAGACCCAGTACTTC.

The chain uses TRBV7-6 and TRBJ2-2; 7 nucleotides line up with TRBD1. Germline-derived CDR1 and CDR2 are SGHVS and FNYEAQ. The CDR3 loop spans 16 amino acids. Germline trimming cut 0 bases from V and 0 bases from J; bases unmatched to any gene: 1. The CDR3 sequence: CASSLAQGANTGELFF. For the CDR3, the DNA is TGTGCCAGCAGCTTAGCTCAGGGGGCGAACACCGGGGAGCTGTTTTTT.

V and J are TRBV4-3 and TRBJ2-2; no reliable D call. The CDR3 totals 14 residues. Germline assignment: CDR1 LGHNA and CDR2 YSLEER. Trimming took off 0 bases at V and 0 bases at J, with 2 bases between the two ends. CDR3 DNA: TGCGCCAGCAGCCAAGAGGCGAACACCGGGGAGCTGTTTTTT. Amino acids: CASSQEANTGELFF.

The CDR3 DNA reads as TGTGCCAGCAGCCAACTCGGCGGGGTTGATAGTAGAACTGAAGCTTTCTTT. Residues: CASSQLGGVDSRTEAFF. The chain combines TRBV4-2 with TRBJ1-1; D remains ambiguous. Trimming cost V 2 bases and J 5 bases, with 21 bases left between them. Germline V gene sequence: CDR1 LGHNA, CDR2 YNFKEQ. The length of the CDR3 is 17 residues.

The chain couples TRBV7-9 to TRBJ1-5, with D possibly matching TRBD1 (5 bases). The V gene lost 5 bases and the J gene lost 0 bases, with 8 bases spanning the gap. CDR1 and CDR2 (germline): SEHNR, FQNEAQ (reference sequence). The CDR3 covers 14 residues. The CDR3, as DNA: TGTGCCAGCAGCCACAGGTATAGCAATCAGCCCCAGCATTTT. This translates into CASSHRYSNQPQHF.

The chain links TRBV5-4 to TRBJ2-2, with D possibly being TRBD2 (6 bases). Germline V gene sequence: CDR1 SGHNT, CDR2 YYREEE (reference sequence). Trimming left V 2 bases short and J 7 bases short, with 12 bases between. The CDR3 is 14 residues long. For the CDR3, the DNA is TGTGCCAGCAGCTTAGGAGGGACCGGCGGGGAGCTGTTTTTT. Translating gives CASSLGGTGGELFF.

V gene TRBV28 combines with J gene TRBJ1-2; tentative D call: TRBD1 (5 bases). Germline CDR1 reads MDHEN; CDR2 reads SYDVKM. The CDR3 totals 16 residues. Trimming left V 4 bases short and J 4 bases short, with 19 bases between. The chain's CDR3 is CASSSMALGGTYGYTF. CDR3 nucleotides: TGTGCCAGCAGTTCTATGGCCCTCGGGGGGACCTATGGCTACACCTTC.

This clone was observed a single time. The gene calls are TRBV18 and TRBJ2-3; TRBD2 might be the D (7 bases). V gave up 2 bases and J gave up 5 bases, with 17 bases separating them. Germline V CDR1 and CDR2: KGHSH, LQKENI. The CDR3 is 16 amino acids. The CDR3: CASSPRGGASGDTQYF. CDR3 sequence (DNA): TGTGCCAGCTCACCAAGGGGGGGGGCCAGTGGAGATACGCAGTATTTT.

The CDR3 nucleotides read TGCGCCAGCAGCTTGGGGTGGAGGGAAGGTGAAAAACTGTTTTTT. It encodes CASSLGWREGEKLFF. V and J are TRBV5-1 and TRBJ1-4; D gene uncertain. CDR3 length equals 15 residues. CDR1 and CDR2 (germline): SGHRS, YFSETQ. The V gene lost 0 bases and the J gene lost 7 bases, with 13 bases spanning the gap.

This clone appeared once. The chain combines TRBV28 with TRBJ1-5; TRBD1 agrees at 9 bases. CDR1 MDHEN and CDR2 SYDVKM come from the germline V gene. This CDR3 comprises 14 residues. V lost 4 bases and J lost 7; bases outside the gene matches: 5. The CDR3 DNA reads as TGTGCCAGCAGTTCGGACAGGGGTGGCCAGCCCCAGCATTTT. Translating it yields CASSSDRGGQPQHF.

This clone was counted once. The V gene is TRBV21-1, the J gene TRBJ1-2; the DNA was not compared with TRBD1, the D call given in the table. TRBV21-1 is described as a pseudogene. CDR3 length: 15 amino acids. In DNA form, the CDR3 reads TGTGCCAGCACGGGGACAGGCAGGCTGGCCCGTGGCTACACCTTC. It encodes CASTGTGRLARGYTF.

The rearrangement links TRBV28 to TRBJ2-5, with TRBD2 identical over 9 bases. Losses at the gene ends were 3 bases for V and 0 bases for J; bases not matched to a gene: 14. Germline V CDR1 and CDR2: MDHEN, SYDVKM. CDR3 length: 19 residues. The CDR3 coding sequence is TGTGCCAGCAGTTTCCCTACGGCGAGCGGGGGGCAGTACCAAGAGACCCAGTACTTC. Amino acids: CASSFPTASGGQYQETQYF.

The J gene is TRBJ1-5, the V gene TRBV5-5; TRBD1 matches at 7 bases. The CDR3 totals 17 residues. Germline V CDR1 and CDR2: SGHKS, YYEKEE (reference sequence). Trimming cost V 4 bases and J 3 bases; bases outside gene matches: 13. The CDR3 sequence: CASSKSRDSINNQPQHF. As DNA, the CDR3 is TGTGCCAGCAGCAAGAGCCGGGACAGTATTAACAATCAGCCCCAGCATTTT.

The V call is TRBV6-1, the J call TRBJ1-4; tentative D call: TRBD1 (5 bases). From germline, CDR1 is MNHNS and CDR2 SASEGT. The germline V and J ends were trimmed by 1 base and 6 bases, with 12 bases remaining between them. The CDR3 extends over 15 amino acids. DNA of the CDR3: TGTGCCAGCAGTGAAGTCGGACCGGGGGATGAAAAACTGTTTTTT. Its protein is CASSEVGPGDEKLFF.

The chain links TRBV3-1 (or the pseudogene TRBV3-2) to TRBJ2-1; D is ambiguous. Germline V lookup: CDR1 LGHDT, CDR2 YNNKEL (reference sequence). This CDR3 has 12 amino acids. V dropped 4 bases and J dropped 7 bases, with 8 bases sitting between them. Here the CDR3 DNA reads TGTGCCAGCAGCCTAGGCCAGAATGAGCAGTTCTTC. This encodes CASSLGQNEQFF.

The sample holds a few counts of this clone. V usage is TRBV6-2 or TRBV6-3 and J usage is TRBJ2-5, with D possibly being TRBD2 (5 bases). CDR3 size: 15 residues. V gave up 6 bases and J gave up 5 bases, with 19 bases separating them. CDR1 MNHEY and CDR2 SVGEGT come from the germline V gene. This CDR3 reads CASSLLTSPMETQYF. CDR3 in DNA: TGTGCCAGCAGCCTACTTACTAGTCCTATGGAGACCCAGTACTTC.

The chain is built from TRBV7-7 and TRBJ2-1; 10 nucleotides match TRBD1. The CDR3 covers 13 residues. Germline loops: CDR1 SSHAT, CDR2 FNYEAQ (reference sequence). V shed 4 bases and J 7 bases; nucleotides not matched to a gene: 1. In DNA, the CDR3 is TGTGCCAGCAGCTCGGACAGGGGGAATGAGCAGTTCTTC. Protein: CASSSDRGNEQFF.

The chain has TRBV7-8 and TRBJ2-7; D perhaps matches TRBD1 (6 bases). V lost 4 bases, J lost 5 bases, and 15 bases lay in between. Looked up from germline, CDR1 is SGHVS and CDR2 is FQNEAQ. The CDR3 length is 14 residues. CDR3 amino acids: CASSYGQRSNEQYF. As DNA, the CDR3 is TGTGCCAGCAGCTATGGACAGAGGTCCAACGAGCAGTACTTC.

As concerns this clone: The sample carries other DNA sequences with the same CDR3. The chain has TRBV18 and TRBJ2-7; no firm D call. Trimming cost V 6 bases and J 4 bases, with 13 bases left between them. Germline V gene data show CDR1 as KGHSH and CDR2 as LQKENI. The CDR3 is 13 residues long. CDR3 nucleotides: TGTGCCAGCTCCCCCCGCGGTGGATACGAGCAGTACTTC. This sequence encodes CASSPRGGYEQYF. Based on the CDR3 plus reference TRBV18 and TRBJ2-7, the full variable domain is NAGVMQNPRHLVRRRGQEARLRCSPMKGHSHVYWYRQLPEEGLKFMVYLQKENIIDESGMPKERFSAEFPKEGPSILRIQQVVRGDSAAYFCASSPRGGYEQYFGPGTRLTVT.